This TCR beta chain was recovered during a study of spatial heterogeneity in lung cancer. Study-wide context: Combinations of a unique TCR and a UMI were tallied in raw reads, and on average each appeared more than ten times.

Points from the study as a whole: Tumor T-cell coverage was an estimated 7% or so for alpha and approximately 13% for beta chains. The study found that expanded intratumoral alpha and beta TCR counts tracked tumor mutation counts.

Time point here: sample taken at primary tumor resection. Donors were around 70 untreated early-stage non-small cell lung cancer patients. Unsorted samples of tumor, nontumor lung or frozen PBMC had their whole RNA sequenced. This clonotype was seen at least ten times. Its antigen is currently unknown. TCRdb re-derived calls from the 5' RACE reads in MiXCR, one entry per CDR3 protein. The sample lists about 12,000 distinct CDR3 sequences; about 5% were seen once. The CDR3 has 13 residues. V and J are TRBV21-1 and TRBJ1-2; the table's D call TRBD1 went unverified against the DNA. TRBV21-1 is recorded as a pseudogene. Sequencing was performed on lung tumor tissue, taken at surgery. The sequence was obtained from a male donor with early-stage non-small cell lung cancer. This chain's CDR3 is CASSKKTGDGYTF. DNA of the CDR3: TGTGCCAGCAGCAAAAAAACAGGGGATGGCTACACCTTC.